This is a list of T cell receptor beta chains from one sample in a study of cytomegalovirus exposure and HLA in healthy donors. Repertoires were generated with immunoSEQ multiplex PCR, while TCRdb's copy carries only in-frame clones and drops some. Here the sample spans about 200,000 clones, 80% to 85% being singletons. Sequenced: PBMCs. The receptor set was obtained from a woman aged 40 to 50 in good health and CMV-seronegative. The CDR3 runs from the conserved cysteine through the conserved F or W. D genes are given only for firm matches. A clone size is listed for some rows: how often the clone was seen (once, few, many), or a class if it is expanded.

d_call j_call cdr3_length v_call clone_size cdr3_nt cdr3_aa
TRBD2 TRBJ2-1 15 TRBV18 NA TGTGCCAGCTACCGGTCAATAGCGGGCAACAATGAGCAGTTCTTC CASYRSIAGNNEQFF
NA TRBJ2-7 16 TRBV4-1 NA TGCGCCAGCAGCCGACCTACTAGCCCATTATCGAATGAGCAGTACTTC CASSRPTSPLSNEQYF
TRBD2 TRBJ2-5 15 TRBV10-3 NA TGTGCCATCAGTGCAGCGGCTAGCGGGCAAGAGACCCAGTACTTC CAISAAASGQETQYF
TRBD1 TRBJ2-7 15 TRBV18 NA TGTGCCAGCTCACCACCGTGGGACAGGGTATCCGAGCAGTACTTC CASSPPWDRVSEQYF
TRBD1 TRBJ2-2 15 TRBV7-9 NA TGTGCCAGCAGTCGTGGGACAGGGAACACCGGGGAGCTGTTTTTT CASSRGTGNTGELFF
NA TRBJ1-1 15 TRBV5-1 NA TGCGCCAGCAGCCCCCGGGGGGGGCGGAACACTGAAGCTTTCTTT CASSPRGGRNTEAFF
NA TRBJ1-5 14 TRBV19 NA TGTGCCAGTAGTATTAAGGCACAGGATCAGCCCCAGCATTTT CASSIKAQDQPQHF
TRBD1 TRBJ2-5 15 TRBV4-1 NA TGCGCCAGCAGCCAGGGACCGGGACAGCAAGAGACCCAGTACTTC CASSQGPGQQETQYF
TRBD2 TRBJ2-3 16 TRBV6-5 NA TGTGCCAGCAGTTCCCCCACTAGCGCTAGCACAGATACGCAGTATTTT CASSSPTSASTDTQYF
NA TRBJ1-1 15 TRBV5-4 NA TGTGCCAGCAGCCTACGGGGCCAGGGGATTACTGAAGCTTTCTTT CASSLRGQGITEAFF
TRBD2 TRBJ2-1 16 TRBV5-1 NA TGCGCCAGCAGCTTTGAAGCGGGAGGGTCCTACAATGAGCAGTTCTTC CASSFEAGGSYNEQFF
TRBD2 TRBJ2-1 17 TRBV18 NA TGTGCCAGCTCACCCTTTGCGGGAGGGGCGCGCTACAATGAGCAGTTCTTC CASSPFAGGARYNEQFF
NA TRBJ2-1 15 TRBV19 NA TGTGCCAGTAGTGTAGGGCTAGCAAGAACTAATGAGCAGTTCTTC CASSVGLARTNEQFF
NA TRBJ1-3 15 TRBV28 NA TGTGCCAGCAGTCCCCCCTGGACGGGAGGAAACACCATATATTTT CASSPPWTGGNTIYF
NA TRBJ1-2 15 TRBV5-6 NA TGTGCCAGCACCAAAACGGGGGGTCACATCTATGGCTACACCTTC CASTKTGGHIYGYTF
NA TRBJ1-5 15 TRBV7-8 NA TGTGCCAGCAGCCCTACGGGACAAGGCCTTCAGCCCCAGCATTTT CASSPTGQGLQPQHF
NA TRBJ2-2 13 TRBV9 NA TGTGCCAGCAGCGTAGGTGGAGTCGGGGAGCTGTTTTTT CASSVGGVGELFF
NA TRBJ1-1 14 TRBV9 once TGTGCCAGCAGCCCACGGGGGGAGAACACTGAAGCTTTCTTT CASSPRGENTEAFF
TRBD1 TRBJ1-5 14 TRBV19 once TGTGCCAGTACCGACAGGGGCAGCAATCAGCCCCAGCATTTT CASTDRGSNQPQHF
NA TRBJ2-2 13 TRBV7-9 NA TGTGCCAGCAGCTTAGACCGGGGAGGGGAGCTGTTTTTT CASSLDRGGELFF
TRBD2 TRBJ2-4 17 TRBV5-1 NA TGCGCCAGCAGTTTGGGAGTAGCGGGAGAGCCGGGGGACATTCAGTACTTC CASSLGVAGEPGDIQYF
NA TRBJ2-2 13 TRBV29-1 few TGCAGCGCGGACAGCGCGAACACCGGGGAGCTGTTTTTT CSADSANTGELFF
TRBD2 TRBJ2-3 15 TRBV10-1 NA TGCGCCAGCAGCCCTAGCGGGATTAGCACAGATACGCAGTATTTT CASSPSGISTDTQYF
NA TRBJ1-1 15 TRBV15 NA TGTGCCACCAGCAGAGATCGGGTGGAGAACACTGAAGCTTTCTTT CATSRDRVENTEAFF
NA TRBJ2-7 13 TRBV6-1 few TGTGCCAGCAGTAAGGACAGTTTCTACGAGCAGTACTTC CASSKDSFYEQYF
TRBD2 TRBJ2-1 21 TRBV4-1 NA TGCGCCAGCAGCCAAGATGGAAGGGGGACTAGCGGGGTACCTTCCTACAATGAGCAGTTCTTC CASSQDGRGTSGVPSYNEQFF
TRBD1 TRBJ2-4 16 TRBV27 few TGTGCCAGCAGTTTAAATACAGGGGCAGCCAAAAACATTCAGTACTTC CASSLNTGAAKNIQYF
TRBD2 TRBJ2-3 13 TRBV7-2 few TGTGCCAGCAGCACCGGACTAGCAGATACGCAGTATTTT CASSTGLADTQYF
NA TRBJ2-1 15 TRBV18 once TGTGCCAGCTCACCACTAGACTTGTACTACAATGAGCAGTTCTTC CASSPLDLYYNEQFF
TRBD1 TRBJ1-1 15 TRBV12-5 NA TGTGCTAGTGGTCAACCGACAGGGGGGACTCCTGAAGCTTTCTTT CASGQPTGGTPEAFF
TRBD2 TRBJ2-3 16 TRBV7-2 NA TGTGCCAGCAGCCGGACTAGCGGGAGGGCCTCAGATACGCAGTATTTT CASSRTSGRASDTQYF
NA TRBJ1-1 13 TRBV5-1 NA TGCGCCAGCAGCTTTGAGTTTGTCACTGAAGCTTTCTTT CASSFEFVTEAFF
TRBD1 TRBJ1-3 16 TRBV18 NA TGTGCCAGCTCATTATCGGGACAGACCCTGATAAACACCATATATTTT CASSLSGQTLINTIYF
TRBD1 TRBJ1-1 15 TRBV19 NA TGTGCCAGTAGTGGTGGACGACAGGGGGGGATTGAAGCTTTCTTT CASSGGRQGGIEAFF
NA TRBJ1-1 13 TRBV7-2 NA TGTGCCAGCAGCTTAGCGGGGCGAACTGAAGCTTTCTTT CASSLAGRTEAFF
NA TRBJ1-1 14 TRBV29-1 NA NA CSVIFGQGNTEAFF
TRBD1 TRBJ2-7 15 TRBV11-2 NA TGTGCCAGCAGCTTTTGGACAGGGGGGTCCTACGAGCAGTACTTC CASSFWTGGSYEQYF
NA TRBJ1-6 16 TRBV19 NA TGTGCCAGTAGTACGGTTCCATACGGGAGCGGGTCACCCCTCCACTTT CASSTVPYGSGSPLHF
NA TRBJ1-1 13 TRBV7-3 NA TGTGCCAGCAGCAAGGGGCAACAGGCCGAAGCTTTCTTT CASSKGQQAEAFF
TRBD1 TRBJ1-1 15 TRBV4-1 NA TGCGCCAGCAGCCAGACAGGGGGTTTGAACACTGAAGCTTTCTTT CASSQTGGLNTEAFF
NA TRBJ1-6 14 TRBV6-5 NA TGTGCCAGCAGTTACGGACAGATGAATTCACCCCTCCACTTT CASSYGQMNSPLHF
TRBD2 TRBJ2-1 15 TRBV10-1 NA TGCGCCAGCTCCATAGCGGGAGGCAACTACAATGAGCAGTTCTTC CASSIAGGNYNEQFF
NA TRBJ1-2 12 TRBV14 NA TGTGCCAGCAGCCAAATTCTCTTTGGCTACACCTTC CASSQILFGYTF
TRBD1 TRBJ1-4 15 TRBV5-1 NA TGCGCCAGCAGCTTGGCCCCGGGACAGTTTGAAAAACTGTTTTTT CASSLAPGQFEKLFF
NA TRBJ2-6 18 TRBV19 NA TGTGCCAGTAGTTTAAGGAGAACGCTCAACTCTGGGGCCAACGTCCTGACTTTC CASSLRRTLNSGANVLTF
NA TRBJ1-1 12 TRBV7-9 NA TGTGCCAGCAGCTTAGAGGCCAGGGTAGGTTTCTTT CASSLEARVGFF
TRBD2 TRBJ2-7 14 TRBV10-1 NA TGCGCCAGCAGTGAGGGTCTAGCGGGAGGGTGGCAGTACTTC CASSEGLAGGWQYF
NA TRBJ2-7 13 TRBV10-3 NA TGTGCCATCAGTGAGTCCGGGGAATACGAGCAGTACTTC CAISESGEYEQYF
TRBD2 TRBJ2-4 17 TRBV29-1 NA TGCAGCGTTTCGACTAGCGGGAATAGTTGGGCCAAAAACATTCAGTACTTC CSVSTSGNSWAKNIQYF
NA TRBJ2-7 13 TRBV19 NA TGTGCCAGTAGTAATGGGGGCTTCTACGAGCAGTACTTC CASSNGGFYEQYF
NA TRBJ1-1 15 TRBV5-1 NA TGCGCCAGCAGCTTGCTGGGGACAAGAAACACTGAAGCTTTCTTT CASSLLGTRNTEAFF
TRBD2 TRBJ2-5 15 TRBV6-5 once TGTGCCAGCAGTTACTCCACTAGCGGGCAAGAGACCCAGTACTTC CASSYSTSGQETQYF
TRBD1 TRBJ1-2 14 TRBV5-1 NA TGCGCCAGCAGCCCACAAGGAGGGGGCAATGGCTACACCTTC CASSPQGGGNGYTF
NA TRBJ2-5 16 TRBV7-9 NA TGTGCCAGCAGCTCCTTCGGAGGACCTGGCCAAGAGACCCAGTACTTC CASSSFGGPGQETQYF
TRBD1 TRBJ1-1 14 TRBV6-5 few TGTGCCAGCAGTGGGGACAGGGTTTTACCTGAAGCTTTCTTT CASSGDRVLPEAFF